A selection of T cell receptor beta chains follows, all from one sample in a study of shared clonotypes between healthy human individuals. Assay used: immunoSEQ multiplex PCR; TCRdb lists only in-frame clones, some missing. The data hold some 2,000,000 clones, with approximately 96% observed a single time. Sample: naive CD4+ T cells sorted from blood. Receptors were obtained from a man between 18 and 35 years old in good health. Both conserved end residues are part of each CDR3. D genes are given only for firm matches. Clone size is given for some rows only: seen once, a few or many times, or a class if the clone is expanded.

DNA: TGTGCCAGCAGCTTAAAAGGGAGTTGGGACGCAAGCTCCTACGAGCAGTACTTC
CDR3: CASSLKGSWDASSYEQYF
size: NA
J: TRBJ2-7
V: TRBV11-2
D: NA

DNA: TGTGCCAGCAGTCGCGCTCACCAGGAGACCCAGTACTTC
CDR3: CASSRAHQETQYF
size: NA
J: TRBJ2-5
V: TRBV6-5
D: NA

DNA: TGTGCCAGCACAGGACACCGGGTGGGCAATTCACCCCTCCACTTT
CDR3: CASTGHRVGNSPLHF
size: once
J: TRBJ1-6
V: TRBV2
D: NA

DNA: TGCGCCAGCAGTGAGTCGGCAGGAGACACTGAAGCTTTCTTT
CDR3: CASSESAGDTEAFF
size: NA
J: TRBJ1-1
V: TRBV10-1
D: NA

DNA: TGTGCCAGCAGTGGGCCGACCGGTGGCTACACCTTC
CDR3: CASSGPTGGYTF
size: NA
J: TRBJ1-2
V: TRBV28
D: NA

DNA: TGTGCCAGTACCCCCCACGGGGAAACTAACTATGGCTACACCTTC
CDR3: CASTPHGETNYGYTF
size: NA
J: TRBJ1-2
V: TRBV19
D: NA

DNA: TGTGCCTGGATGAGTCAAGAGACCCAGTACTTC
CDR3: CAWMSQETQYF
size: NA
J: TRBJ2-5
V: TRBV30
D: NA

DNA: TGCGCCAGCAGCTTGGGGGACAGCCAAGAGACCCAGTACTTC
CDR3: CASSLGDSQETQYF
size: few
J: TRBJ2-5
V: TRBV5-1
D: TRBD1

DNA: TGCGCCAGCAGCCAAGAAATAGGCCGGTTCTCTGGAAACACCATATATTTT
CDR3: CASSQEIGRFSGNTIYF
size: NA
J: TRBJ1-3
V: TRBV4-1
D: NA

DNA: TGTGCCAGCAGCTTATTGGGGTCAGGGGCAACTGAAGCTTTCTTT
CDR3: CASSLLGSGATEAFF
size: NA
J: TRBJ1-1
V: TRBV7-9
D: NA

DNA: TGTGCCAGCAGTGTCGTGCAGAACTATGGCTACACCTTC
CDR3: CASSVVQNYGYTF
size: NA
J: TRBJ1-2
V: TRBV6-6
D: NA

DNA: TGTGCCATCAGTGAGTCAGAGCTGAGCAATCAGCCCCAGCATTTT
CDR3: CAISESELSNQPQHF
size: NA
J: TRBJ1-5
V: TRBV10-3
D: NA

DNA: TGTGCCAGCAGTGGAGGGGGGGCTTCGGGCAATCAGCCCCAGCATTTT
CDR3: CASSGGGASGNQPQHF
size: NA
J: TRBJ1-5
V: TRBV6-1
D: NA

DNA: TGTGCCTGGAGTATTGAGACCCAGTACTTC
CDR3: CAWSIETQYF
size: few
J: TRBJ2-5
V: TRBV30
D: NA

DNA: TGTGCCAGCAGTCGACTAGCCTACGAGCAGTACTTC
CDR3: CASSRLAYEQYF
size: NA
J: TRBJ2-7
V: TRBV9
D: NA

DNA: TGTGCCAGCAGCGTAGCTACTTATGGGGTTTTGGGGGAGCAGTACTTC
CDR3: CASSVATYGVLGEQYF
size: NA
J: TRBJ2-7
V: TRBV9
D: NA

DNA: TGTGCCACCAGAGAAGGCGGACAAAACTATGGCTACACCTTC
CDR3: CATREGGQNYGYTF
size: NA
J: TRBJ1-2
V: TRBV19
D: NA

DNA: TGTGCCAGTAGTATACGGCGGTCGGTCTCCTACAATGAGCAGTTCTTC
CDR3: CASSIRRSVSYNEQFF
size: NA
J: TRBJ2-1
V: TRBV19
D: NA

DNA: TGTGCCACCAGCCGTTTCCTAGCGTCAGGAGAGACCCAGTACTTC
CDR3: CATSRFLASGETQYF
size: NA
J: TRBJ2-5
V: TRBV15
D: NA

DNA: TGCGCCAGCAGCCAGACACCAATTACAGGGATGGATGGCTACACCTTC
CDR3: CASSQTPITGMDGYTF
size: NA
J: TRBJ1-2
V: TRBV5-1
D: NA

DNA: TGCGCCAGCAGCCCCTCCGGAGGGGGGCTGGGGAATGAGCAGTTCTTC
CDR3: CASSPSGGGLGNEQFF
size: NA
J: TRBJ2-1
V: TRBV4-3
D: NA

DNA: TGTGCCAGCAGCTTAGGGGGCCACGAGCAGTACTTC
CDR3: CASSLGGHEQYF
size: NA
J: TRBJ2-7
V: TRBV7-2
D: NA

DNA: TGTGCCTGGAGAGCAGGGACACTCGCAACGGAGACCCAGTACTTC
CDR3: CAWRAGTLATETQYF
size: NA
J: TRBJ2-5
V: TRBV30
D: NA

DNA: TGTGCCAGCAGTGGGACTAGCGGGAGGACTCCTTGGACAGATACGCAGTATTTT
CDR3: CASSGTSGRTPWTDTQYF
size: NA
J: TRBJ2-3
V: TRBV6-1
D: TRBD2

DNA: TGTGCCTGTCGCCCCAGGCGAAATGAAAAACTGTTTTTT
CDR3: CACRPRRNEKLFF
size: NA
J: TRBJ1-4
V: TRBV30
D: NA

DNA: TGTGCCAGCAGTGAAAGGGGCGGGACGCTTGGCTACACCTTC
CDR3: CASSERGGTLGYTF
size: NA
J: TRBJ1-2
V: TRBV2
D: NA

DNA: TGTGCCAGCTCACCATCGGACAGGGCGGCCTATGGCTACACCTTC
CDR3: CASSPSDRAAYGYTF
size: NA
J: TRBJ1-2
V: TRBV18
D: TRBD1

DNA: TGTGCCATACTGACAGGGGCTGGTGAAAAACTGTTTTTT
CDR3: CAILTGAGEKLFF
size: NA
J: TRBJ1-4
V: TRBV6-4
D: TRBD1

DNA: TGTGCCAGCAGAACCACAGGGATAGTCGGTGGCTACACCTTC
CDR3: CASRTTGIVGGYTF
size: NA
J: TRBJ1-2
V: TRBV2
D: NA

DNA: TGTGCCAGCTCACCTGGGACAGTTTCCTACGAGCAGTACTTC
CDR3: CASSPGTVSYEQYF
size: NA
J: TRBJ2-7
V: TRBV18
D: TRBD1

DNA: TGTGCCTGGAGTAAGGGCGACTATGGCTACACCTTC
CDR3: CAWSKGDYGYTF
size: NA
J: TRBJ1-2
V: TRBV30
D: NA

DNA: TGTGCCATCAGTTCACGGGCCGGGGAGCTGTTTTTT
CDR3: CAISSRAGELFF
size: NA
J: TRBJ2-2
V: TRBV10-3
D: NA

DNA: TGTGCCAGCAGTGAAGAGGGAACGACTGAAGCTTTCTTT
CDR3: CASSEEGTTEAFF
size: NA
J: TRBJ1-1
V: TRBV2
D: NA

DNA: TGTGCCAGCCGTAACAGTAGCGGGACTTCGTTCTTC
CDR3: CASRNSSGTSFF
size: NA
J: TRBJ2-1
V: TRBV28
D: TRBD2

DNA: TGTGCCATCAGTTCTCTAGATACAACCCAAGAGACCCAGTACTTC
CDR3: CAISSLDTTQETQYF
size: NA
J: TRBJ2-5
V: TRBV10-3
D: NA

DNA: TGTGCCAGCAGTCGGACCGGGGAGACCCAGTACTTC
CDR3: CASSRTGETQYF
size: NA
J: TRBJ2-5
V: TRBV6-4
D: NA

DNA: TGTGCCAGCAGTGCCCGGGATAGGGCGAACGAGCAGTACTTC
CDR3: CASSARDRANEQYF
size: NA
J: TRBJ2-7
V: TRBV2
D: NA

DNA: TGTGCCAGTAGTGCTCCTAGACTGGGGATCAGCTCCTACGAGCAGTACTTC
CDR3: CASSAPRLGISSYEQYF
size: NA
J: TRBJ2-7
V: TRBV19
D: NA

DNA: TGCGCCAGCAGCTTGAGGACTAGCGGTTACAATGAGCAGTTCTTC
CDR3: CASSLRTSGYNEQFF
size: NA
J: TRBJ2-1
V: TRBV5-1
D: TRBD2